The entry that follows covers one T cell receptor (beta chain) sequence. The data belong to a study of blood T cell repertoires in COVID-19. This CDR3 has 13 amino acids. V was clipped by 1 base and J by 4 bases, with 7 bases between them. The germline V gene encodes CDR1 MNHNS and CDR2 SASEGT. In the authors' workflow: Amplification from reference gene primers served as the basis for estimated nucleated cell counts. Method: immunoSEQ multiplex PCR; TCRdb's copy keeps in-frame clones and lacks some. V and J calls plus clone size are reproduced from that table; the DNA served to infer D and trimming. The sample lists some 150,000 clones, more than 80% occurring once.

This TCR was sampled from a woman in her thirties or forties with acute or convalescent COVID-19. This chain joins TRBV6-1 and TRBJ1-2; the D gene is possibly TRBD1 (6 bases). Sequencing was carried out using peripheral blood. CDR3 nucleotide sequence: TGTGCCAGCAGTGAAGGGACAGTCTATGGCTACACCTTC. Its translation: CASSEGTVYGYTF.